The clone carrying this T cell receptor beta chain was seen ten or more times. What it binds is not known. This entry is derived from a study of CD8 T cells in ankylosing spondylitis. Using quantitative 5'-RACE with molecular barcodes, the authors made TCR beta libraries. Via MiXCR, TCRdb re-called the 5' RACE reads, giving one row per CDR3 protein. The sample holds some 250,000 distinct CDR3 sequences, about 9.1% seen once. Study-level results: CD8+ by phenotype, disease-linked clones were relatively rare in peripheral blood.

V was clipped by 8 bases and J by 0 bases; unmatched bases: 8. This CDR3 region has 15 residues. In germline, CDR1 is MGHRA, CDR2 YSYEKL. The gene calls are TRBV4-1 and TRBJ1-1; 8 nucleotides agree with TRBD1. Sequenced input: blood, either unsorted or a sorted T cell fraction (not recorded which). The source is a male donor with ankylosing spondylitis or in good health (not recorded which). CDR3 nucleotides: TGCGCCAGCGAACAGGGGGGGGCGATGAACACTGAAGCTTTCTTT. It codes for CASEQGGAMNTEAFF.